This paragraph reports one T cell receptor beta chain. Its cognate antigen is unknown. CDR3 size: 13 residues. Trimming at V came to 6 bases and at J to 4 bases, leaving 3 bases not matched to a gene. CDR1 and CDR2 (germline): MNHEY, SVGAGI. The data are from a study of vaccination effects on CD4 cells after COVID-19. Upon completion of about eleven days in culture, CD4+ T cells were isolated. As their vaccination, participants received two doses of either BNT162b2 or mRNA-1273. Measured with immunoSEQ multiplex PCR; TCRdb has only the in-frame clones, and not every one. Of more than 35,000 clones listed, over 60% are singletons.

The TCR sequence derives from a human donor who received a COVID-19 vaccine. The chain has TRBV6-5 and TRBJ1-3; TRBD1 matches at 7 bases. Sequencing used CD4+ T cells from PBMCs cultured without peptide, obtained after COVID-19 vaccination. CDR3 sequence: CASRAGGGNTIYF. The CDR3 DNA reads TGTGCCAGCAGAGCAGGGGGGGGAAACACCATATATTTT.